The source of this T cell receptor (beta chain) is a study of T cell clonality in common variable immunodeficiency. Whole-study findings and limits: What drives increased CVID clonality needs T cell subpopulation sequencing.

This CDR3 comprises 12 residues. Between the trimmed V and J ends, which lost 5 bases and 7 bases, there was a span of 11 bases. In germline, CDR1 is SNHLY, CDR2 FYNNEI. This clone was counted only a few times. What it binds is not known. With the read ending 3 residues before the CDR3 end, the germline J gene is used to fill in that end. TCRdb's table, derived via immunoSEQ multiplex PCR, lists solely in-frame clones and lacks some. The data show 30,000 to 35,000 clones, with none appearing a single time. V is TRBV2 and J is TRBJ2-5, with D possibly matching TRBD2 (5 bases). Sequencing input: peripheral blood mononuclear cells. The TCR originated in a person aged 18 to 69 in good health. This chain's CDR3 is CASSREEGTQYF. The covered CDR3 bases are TGTGCCAGCAGTCGTGAAGAGGGGACC.